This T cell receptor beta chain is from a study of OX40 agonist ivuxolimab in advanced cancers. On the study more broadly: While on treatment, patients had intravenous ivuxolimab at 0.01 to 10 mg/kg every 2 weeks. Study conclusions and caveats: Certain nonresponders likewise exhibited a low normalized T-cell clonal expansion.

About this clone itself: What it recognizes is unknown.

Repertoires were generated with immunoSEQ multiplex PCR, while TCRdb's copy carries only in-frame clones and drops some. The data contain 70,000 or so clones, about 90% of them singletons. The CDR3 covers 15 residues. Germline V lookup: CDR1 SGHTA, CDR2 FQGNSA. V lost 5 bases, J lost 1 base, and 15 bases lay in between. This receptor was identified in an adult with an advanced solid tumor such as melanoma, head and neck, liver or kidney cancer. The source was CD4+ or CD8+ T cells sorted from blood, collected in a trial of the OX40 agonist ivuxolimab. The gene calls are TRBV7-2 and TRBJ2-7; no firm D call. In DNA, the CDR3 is TGTGCCAGCAGCCCAAGAAGGACGGTATCCTACGAGCAGTACTTC. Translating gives CASSPRRTVSYEQYF.